This TCR beta chain emerged from a study of PD-1 blockade in mismatch repair-deficient tumors. Study in general: Patients had about a dozen mismatch repair-deficient cancer types, all previously treated and progressing. Overall study findings and caveats: Rapid post-treatment expansion, then contraction, generally preceding radiologic response, marked tumor-resident clones.

A note on this clone: Its antigen is unidentified.

Clones were read by immunoSEQ multiplex PCR, and TCRdb kept only the in-frame ones, dropping some. The sample has about 15,000 clones, approximately 80% seen once; the top ten hold roughly 9.8%. Time point meaning: approximately 9-day in vitro stimulation with candidate neoantigen peptide 5. Every patient had mismatch repair deficiency by PCR or immunohistochemistry. Each of seven ELISpot-reactive candidate peptides was used for roughly 10-day stimulation. This CDR3 region has 14 residues. With V trimmed by 4 bases and J by 8 bases, 6 bases remained unmatched. Germline V lookup: CDR1 MNHNS, CDR2 SASEGT.

The sequence derives from an adult with mismatch repair-deficient cancer. The material was cells cultured in vitro, obtained from a patient treated with pembrolizumab. The genes are TRBV6-1 and TRBJ1-4; 8 bases are shared with TRBD1. CDR3 in amino acids: CASSAGTGQEKLFF. CDR3 sequence (DNA): TGTGCCAGCAGTGCAGGGACAGGACAAGAAAAACTGTTTTTT.